A single TCR beta chain is shown here with its context. The sample originates from a study of cytotoxic CD8 clonotypes in ibrutinib-treated CLL. V lost 4 bases to trimming and J lost 4 bases; unmatched junction nucleotides: 7. The CDR3 length is 15 residues. Germline lookup yields CDR1 LNHNV and CDR2 YYDKDF (reference sequence). Profiled with immunoSEQ multiplex PCR; TCRdb holds only in-frame clones, not every one. Here the sample spans about 300,000 clones, roughly four fifths being singletons. Here the sequenced sample was PBMCs, taken at disease progression, from a patient treated with ibrutinib. This sequence joins TRBV15 and TRBJ1-2, with 9 bases that match TRBD1. The TCR was taken from a human donor with chronic lymphocytic leukemia. The CDR3 DNA follows: TGTGCCACCAGCAAAGGACAGGGGTGGACCTATGGCTACACCTTC. Amino acids: CATSKGQGWTYGYTF. Looking up the rest from reference TRBV15 and TRBJ1-2 gives the full variable domain: DAMVIQNPRYQVTQFGKPVTLSCSQTLNHNVMYWYQQKSSQAPKLLFHYYDKDFNNEADTPDNFQSRRPNTSFCFLDIRSPGLGDTAMYLCATSKGQGWTYGYTFGSGTRLTVV.